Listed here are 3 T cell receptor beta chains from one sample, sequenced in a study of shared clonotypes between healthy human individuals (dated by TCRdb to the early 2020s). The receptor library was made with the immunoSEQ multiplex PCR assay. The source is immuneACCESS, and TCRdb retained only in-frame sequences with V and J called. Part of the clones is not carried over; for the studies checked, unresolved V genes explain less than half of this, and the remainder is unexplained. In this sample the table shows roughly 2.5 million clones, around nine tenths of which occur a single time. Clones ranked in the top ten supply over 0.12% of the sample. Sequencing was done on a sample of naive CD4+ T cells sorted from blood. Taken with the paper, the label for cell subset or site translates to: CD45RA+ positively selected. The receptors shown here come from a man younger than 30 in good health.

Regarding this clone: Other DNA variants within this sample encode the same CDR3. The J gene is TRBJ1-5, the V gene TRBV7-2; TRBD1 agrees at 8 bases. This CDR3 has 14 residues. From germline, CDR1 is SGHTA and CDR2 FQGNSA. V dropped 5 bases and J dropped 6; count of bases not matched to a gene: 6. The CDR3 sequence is CASSPDRVGQPQHF. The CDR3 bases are TGTGCCAGCAGCCCGGACAGGGTAGGTCAGCCCCAGCATTTT.

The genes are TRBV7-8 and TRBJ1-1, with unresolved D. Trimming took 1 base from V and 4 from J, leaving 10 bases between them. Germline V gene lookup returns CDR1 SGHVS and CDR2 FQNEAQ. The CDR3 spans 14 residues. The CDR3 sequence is CASSLGGGSTEAFF. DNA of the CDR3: TGTGCCAGCAGCTTAGGGGGAGGGAGCACTGAAGCTTTCTTT.

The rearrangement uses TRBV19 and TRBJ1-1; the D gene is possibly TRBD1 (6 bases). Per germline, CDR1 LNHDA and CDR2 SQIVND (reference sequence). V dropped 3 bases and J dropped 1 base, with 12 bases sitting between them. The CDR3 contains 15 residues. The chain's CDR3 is CASSIEDRTNTEAFF. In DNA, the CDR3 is TGTGCCAGTAGTATTGAGGACAGAACGAACACTGAAGCTTTCTTT.